This T cell receptor (beta chain) was documented in a study of memory CD4+ T cells and cytomegalovirus serostatus. Study-level findings and limits: The CMV-associated TCR signature appears largely within the CD4+ memory repertoire.

This clone was seen more than once but under ten times. The target antigen is unknown. Single viable CD3+CD4+CD8-CD45RO+ cells were sorted as the memory CD4+ T cells. Sequenced by immunoSEQ multiplex PCR; TCRdb stores in-frame clones only, minus some. The sample shows over 40,000 clones, around 74% of them seen only once. The V end was cut by 0 bases, the J end by 7 bases, with 10 bases between. From germline, CDR1 is SNHLY and CDR2 FYNNEI. The CDR3 covers 14 residues. Input material: memory CD4+ T cells from blood. This clonotype originated in an adult in good health and CMV-seropositive. This sequence joins TRBV2 and TRBJ1-5; D is uncertain. CDR3 nucleotide sequence: TGTGCCAGCAGTGAAGCGACGTTAAACCAGCCCCAGCATTTT. The encoded protein is CASSEATLNQPQHF.